This TCR beta chain was identified during a study of blood T cell repertoires in COVID-19. Clones were read by immunoSEQ multiplex PCR, and TCRdb kept only the in-frame ones, dropping some. Of about 380,000 clones listed, around nine tenths are singletons. There are 15 residues in the CDR3. CDR1 and CDR2 (germline): LGHDT, YNNKEL (reference sequence). V dropped 1 base and J dropped 6 bases, with 14 bases sitting between them. The source of this sequence is a woman aged 18-29 years who had recovered from COVID-19. Sequencing was carried out using PBMCs or T cells enriched from blood (not recorded which). The chain couples TRBV3-1 (or the pseudogene TRBV3-2) to TRBJ2-3; D not resolved. The chain's CDR3 is CASSQAVLRSDTQYF. The CDR3 DNA sequence: TGTGCCAGCAGCCAAGCGGTATTGAGGAGCGATACGCAGTATTTT.